This is a list of T cell receptor beta chains from one sample in a study of shared clonotypes between healthy human individuals. The protocol was immunoSEQ multiplex PCR, while the TCRdb copy is restricted to in-frame clones and leaves out a portion. The table lists more than 2 million clones, roughly 94% of them singletons, with 0.85% to 1.3% in the top ten. The sequencing sample was made of naive CD8+ T cells sorted from blood. The receptors were gathered from a man younger than 35 in good health. CDR3s include the opening cysteine and the closing phenylalanine or tryptophan. Each record gives: D gene, V gene, clone size, J gene, CDR3 DNA, CDR3 protein. D genes are given only for firm matches. Where a row states a size, it is once, few, many or the class of an expanded clone; other rows omit it.

D gene: NA
V gene: TRBV11-2
clone size: once
J gene: TRBJ1-1
CDR3 DNA: TGTGCCAGCAGCCCAAGGCCGGCTGCGAACACTGAAGCTTTCTTT
CDR3 protein: CASSPRPAANTEAFF

D gene: NA
V gene: TRBV9
clone size: NA
J gene: TRBJ2-3
CDR3 DNA: TGTGCCAGCAGCAGGGATAGCACAGATACGCAGTATTTT
CDR3 protein: CASSRDSTDTQYF

D gene: NA
V gene: TRBV5-4
clone size: NA
J gene: TRBJ2-2
CDR3 DNA: TGTGCCAGCAGTAACGGATCCGGGGAGCTGTTTTTT
CDR3 protein: CASSNGSGELFF

D gene: NA
V gene: TRBV27
clone size: NA
J gene: TRBJ2-7
CDR3 DNA: TGTGCCAGCAGTCTCACAGGAGCCTACGAGCAGTACTTC
CDR3 protein: CASSLTGAYEQYF

D gene: TRBD1
V gene: TRBV29-1
clone size: NA
J gene: TRBJ2-3
CDR3 DNA: TGCAGCCTTGGGACAGGGAACACAGATACGCAGTATTTT
CDR3 protein: CSLGTGNTDTQYF

D gene: TRBD1
V gene: TRBV6-1
clone size: NA
J gene: TRBJ1-1
CDR3 DNA: TGTGCCAGCAGTCTAGGGACAGGGCCGAACACTGAAGCTTTCTTT
CDR3 protein: CASSLGTGPNTEAFF

D gene: TRBD1
V gene: TRBV28
clone size: NA
J gene: TRBJ1-1
CDR3 DNA: TGTGCCAGCAGTCCGTCCAGGGGGTTCTTGAACACTGAAGCTTTCTTT
CDR3 protein: CASSPSRGFLNTEAFF

D gene: NA
V gene: TRBV6-5
clone size: NA
J gene: TRBJ2-7
CDR3 DNA: TGTGCCAGCGGCTACGAAGGGGCCCTCTACGAGCAGTACTTC
CDR3 protein: CASGYEGALYEQYF

D gene: TRBD1
V gene: TRBV9
clone size: NA
J gene: TRBJ2-1
CDR3 DNA: TGTGCCAGCAGCCTTCGACAGGGCTCCTACAATGAGCAGTTCTTC
CDR3 protein: CASSLRQGSYNEQFF

D gene: NA
V gene: TRBV5-5
clone size: NA
J gene: TRBJ1-5
CDR3 DNA: TGTGCCAGCAGCCCGGACCTTAGCAATCAGCCCCAGCATTTT
CDR3 protein: CASSPDLSNQPQHF

D gene: NA
V gene: TRBV7-8
clone size: NA
J gene: TRBJ1-2
CDR3 DNA: TGTGCCAGCAGCTTAGTTCCAGGGGCACCCCCCTATGGTGGCTACACCTTC
CDR3 protein: CASSLVPGAPPYGGYTF

D gene: NA
V gene: TRBV27
clone size: NA
J gene: TRBJ2-2
CDR3 DNA: TGTGCCAGCAGTTTAGCGGAGAACACCGGGGAGCTGTTTTTT
CDR3 protein: CASSLAENTGELFF

D gene: NA
V gene: TRBV5-1
clone size: NA
J gene: TRBJ2-7
CDR3 DNA: TGCGCCAGCAGCTTGGTTCTTCAGGTGGACGAGCAGTACTTC
CDR3 protein: CASSLVLQVDEQYF

D gene: TRBD2
V gene: TRBV6-5
clone size: NA
J gene: TRBJ2-7
CDR3 DNA: TGTGCCAGCAGTTACCGAGGGACTAGCGGGAGCGAGCAGTACTTC
CDR3 protein: CASSYRGTSGSEQYF

D gene: NA
V gene: TRBV4-1
clone size: NA
J gene: TRBJ1-2
CDR3 DNA: TGCGCCAGCAGCCAAGATCGGGGAGGGGTCTATGGCTACACCTTC
CDR3 protein: CASSQDRGGVYGYTF

D gene: NA
V gene: TRBV11-3
clone size: NA
J gene: TRBJ2-7
CDR3 DNA: TGTGCCAGCTCGACGGGGGATACCGAGCAGTACTTC
CDR3 protein: CASSTGDTEQYF

D gene: TRBD1
V gene: TRBV18
clone size: NA
J gene: TRBJ2-3
CDR3 DNA: TGTGCCAGCTCACCACTCCCGCCAGAACCAGACAGGGAATACACAGATACGCAGTATTTT
CDR3 protein: CASSPLPPEPDREYTDTQYF

D gene: NA
V gene: TRBV7-9
clone size: once
J gene: TRBJ2-3
CDR3 DNA: TGTGCCAGCAGCCCCTCAGAGGGCCCGACAGATACGCAGTATTTT
CDR3 protein: CASSPSEGPTDTQYF

D gene: NA
V gene: TRBV27
clone size: NA
J gene: TRBJ2-7
CDR3 DNA: TGTGCCAGCAGTTTATCGCCGGTAGGGAAGAGGTATTCCTACGAGCAGTACTTC
CDR3 protein: CASSLSPVGKRYSYEQYF

D gene: TRBD2
V gene: TRBV7-9
clone size: NA
J gene: TRBJ2-3
CDR3 DNA: TGTGCCAGCAGCTTATTTGTAAGCGGGGAGACAGATACGCAGTATTTT
CDR3 protein: CASSLFVSGETDTQYF

D gene: TRBD2
V gene: TRBV30
clone size: few
J gene: TRBJ2-3
CDR3 DNA: TGTGCCTGGAGTCCATTAGCGGGAGCGACAGATACGCAGTATTTT
CDR3 protein: CAWSPLAGATDTQYF

D gene: NA
V gene: TRBV5-4
clone size: NA
J gene: TRBJ2-3
CDR3 DNA: TGTGCCAGCAGTGGAGAAACAGATACGCAGTATTTT
CDR3 protein: CASSGETDTQYF

D gene: NA
V gene: TRBV7-9
clone size: NA
J gene: TRBJ1-2
CDR3 DNA: TGTGCCAGCAATAGGGGCAACGGCTACACCTTC
CDR3 protein: CASNRGNGYTF

D gene: TRBD1
V gene: TRBV29-1
clone size: NA
J gene: TRBJ2-7
CDR3 DNA: TGCAGCGTTAGGCAGGGGGAACGATACGAGCAGTACTTC
CDR3 protein: CSVRQGERYEQYF

D gene: NA
V gene: TRBV25-1
clone size: NA
J gene: TRBJ1-4
CDR3 DNA: TGTGCCAGCAGTCCGGGGGCCGGTGTGGAAAAACTGTTTTTT
CDR3 protein: CASSPGAGVEKLFF

D gene: NA
V gene: TRBV18
clone size: once
J gene: TRBJ1-5
CDR3 DNA: TGTGCCAGCTCACCATCCGGGAGCAATCAGCCCCAGCATTTT
CDR3 protein: CASSPSGSNQPQHF

D gene: NA
V gene: TRBV18
clone size: NA
J gene: TRBJ2-1
CDR3 DNA: TGTGCCAGCTCACCCCTAGGGTCTAGCAATGAGCAGTTCTTC
CDR3 protein: CASSPLGSSNEQFF